This record concerns one TCR beta chain sequence. As yet, its antigen is unknown. These data are taken from a study of shared clonotypes between healthy human individuals. Points from the study as a whole: Naive subsets tended to show greater estimated richness than memory subsets. Among non-shared clonotypes, generation probabilities were lower than among those shared by all four donors.

A deep-level run was used for the assay. Only in-frame clones appear in the TCRdb table, and some are missing; sequencing was by immunoSEQ multiplex PCR. The table lists roughly 2.5 million clones, more than 80% of them singletons. This CDR3 has 13 residues. Germline V gene sequence: CDR1 MNHNY, CDR2 SVGAGI (reference sequence). Trimming removed 11 bases from V and 0 bases from J, with 8 bases in between. The origin of this receptor is a man aged 18 to 30 in good health. Sequencing was performed on naive CD4+ T cells sorted from blood. As for subset: CD45RA+ positively selected. The chain combines TRBV6-6 with TRBJ2-6; D unresolved. CDR3 residues: CACSSSGANVLTF. The CDR3 region has the DNA TGTGCCTGCTCCAGCTCTGGGGCCAACGTCCTGACTTTC.